This T cell receptor (beta chain) was sequenced in a study of blood T cells in healthy people across ages. Study-wide findings and caveats: Calculation of diversity from one million T cells yielded estimates considered to be underestimates.

Worth noting for this clonotype: Its antigen remains unidentified.

Drawing of peripheral blood yielded about 9.8 milliliters from each donor. The second PCR ran about 6 to 11 cycles with a sample-barcoded 5' primer and J-beta primers. Each sample yielded at least 3 million CDR3-containing paired-end reads. TCRdb reprocessed the 5' RACE reads with MiXCR, giving one entry per CDR3 protein. This table has 550,000 to 800,000 distinct CDR3 sequences, approximately 31% appearing once. The sequence came from an elderly woman in good health. The sequenced material came from blood.

The CDR3 coding sequence is TGTGCCAGCAGTTACGAAAGCAATCAGCCCCAGCATTTT. Translated: CASSYESNQPQHF. The chain carries TRBV6-5 and TRBJ1-5; unclear D gene. CDR3 length: 13 amino acids. Trimming pared 2 bases from V and 1 base from J, leaving 3 bases between. In germline, CDR1 is MNHEY, CDR2 SVGAGI.